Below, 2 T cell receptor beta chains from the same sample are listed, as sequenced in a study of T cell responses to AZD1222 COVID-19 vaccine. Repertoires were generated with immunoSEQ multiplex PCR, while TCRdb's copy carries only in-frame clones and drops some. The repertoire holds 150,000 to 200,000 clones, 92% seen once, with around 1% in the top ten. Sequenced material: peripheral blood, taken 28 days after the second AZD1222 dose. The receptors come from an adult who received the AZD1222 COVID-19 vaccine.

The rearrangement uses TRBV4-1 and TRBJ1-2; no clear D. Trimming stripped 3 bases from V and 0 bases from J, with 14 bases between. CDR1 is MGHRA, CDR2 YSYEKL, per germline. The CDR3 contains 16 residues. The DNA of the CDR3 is TGCGCCAGCAGCCAGTACCCGGGCCCAGCTAACTATGGCTACACCTTC. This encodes CASSQYPGPANYGYTF.

The DNA for the CDR3 is TGTGCCAGCAGCGTACAGGCTACTCACTCTGGAAACACCATATATTTT. Translation gives CASSVQATHSGNTIYF. V gene TRBV7-8 combines with J gene TRBJ1-3, with a weak D call TRBD1 (5 bases). From germline, CDR1 is SGHVS and CDR2 FQNEAQ. CDR3 length equals 16 residues. The V end lost 5 bases, the J end lost 0 bases, and 14 bases lay between the germline ends.